This T cell receptor beta chain was profiled in a study of blood T cell repertoires in COVID-19. Background on the study: Samples came from the United States, Italy and Spain, spanning acute and convalescent COVID-19.

TCRdb's table, derived via immunoSEQ multiplex PCR, lists solely in-frame clones and lacks some. Of 320,000 or so clones listed, approximately 88% are singletons. Membership in each cohort depended on participant-reported clinical history. Resolution of symptoms, clearance, or two negative PCRs was present in recovered Cohort 3 donors. The table lists this clone with a few counts. The CDR3 spans 17 residues. J lost 1 base, V lost 4 bases, and 8 bases had no gene match. The germline CDR1 and CDR2 sequences are SGHRS and YFSETQ. The sequence derives from a man aged 30 to 39 who had recovered from COVID-19. The sample taken for sequencing was PBMCs or T cells enriched from blood (not recorded which). V and J are TRBV5-1 and TRBJ2-3; 11 bases agree with TRBD2. The CDR3 coding sequence is TGCGCCAGCAGCCTAGACCCACTAGCGGGAGGCACAGATACGCAGTATTTT. It is translated as CASSLDPLAGGTDTQYF.